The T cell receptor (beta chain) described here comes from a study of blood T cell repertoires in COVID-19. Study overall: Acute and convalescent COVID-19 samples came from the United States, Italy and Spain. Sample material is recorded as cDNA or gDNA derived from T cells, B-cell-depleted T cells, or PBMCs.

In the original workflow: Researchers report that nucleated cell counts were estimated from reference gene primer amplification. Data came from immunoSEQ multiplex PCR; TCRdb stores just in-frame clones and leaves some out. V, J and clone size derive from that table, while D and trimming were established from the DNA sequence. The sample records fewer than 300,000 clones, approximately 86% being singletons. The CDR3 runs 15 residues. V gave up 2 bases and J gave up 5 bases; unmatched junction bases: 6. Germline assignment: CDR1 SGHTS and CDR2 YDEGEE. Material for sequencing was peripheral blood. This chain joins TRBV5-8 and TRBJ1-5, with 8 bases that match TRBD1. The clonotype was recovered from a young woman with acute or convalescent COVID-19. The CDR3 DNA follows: TGTGCCAGCAGCTTCCCCCCAGGGGGCGATCAGCCCCAGCATTTT. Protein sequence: CASSFPPGGDQPQHF.